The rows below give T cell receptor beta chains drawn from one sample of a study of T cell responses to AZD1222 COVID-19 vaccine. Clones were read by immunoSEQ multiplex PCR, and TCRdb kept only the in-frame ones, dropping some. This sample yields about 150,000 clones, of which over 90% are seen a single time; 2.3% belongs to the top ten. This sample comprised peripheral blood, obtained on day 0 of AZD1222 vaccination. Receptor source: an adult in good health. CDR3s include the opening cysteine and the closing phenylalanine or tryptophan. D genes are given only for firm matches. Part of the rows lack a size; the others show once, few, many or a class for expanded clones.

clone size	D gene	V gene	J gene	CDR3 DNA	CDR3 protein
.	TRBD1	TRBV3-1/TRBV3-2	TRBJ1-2	TGTGCCAGCAGCCAAGAGAGAAGGACAGGGGATAGTGGCTACACCTTC	CASSQERRTGDSGYTF
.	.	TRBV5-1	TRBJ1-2	TGCGCCAGCAGCCCCACCCCAGACGTCCGTGGCTACACCTTC	CASSPTPDVRGYTF
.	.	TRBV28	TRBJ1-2	TGTGCCAGCAGTTTAAACCAGGGACCCCTTGGCTACACCTTC	CASSLNQGPLGYTF
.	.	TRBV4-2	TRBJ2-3	TGTGCCAGCAGGGGGTTGACCACAGATACGCAGTATTTT	CASRGLTTDTQYF
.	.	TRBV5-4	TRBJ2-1	TGTGCCAGCAGACCCAAACCCGGGGACAATGAGCAGTTCTTC	CASRPKPGDNEQFF
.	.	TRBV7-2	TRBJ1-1	TGTGCCAGCAGAAGTGGGAGTCAAGCTTTCTTT	CASRSGSQAFF
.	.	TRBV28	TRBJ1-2	TGTGCCAGCAGACAGTGGGACTATGGCTACACCTTC	CASRQWDYGYTF
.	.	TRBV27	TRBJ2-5	TGTGCCAGCAGTTTTTACGGGGGAAGCGAGACCCAGTACTTC	CASSFYGGSETQYF
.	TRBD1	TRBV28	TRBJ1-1	TGTGCCAGCAGTTTCTTAAGACAGGGAAGAGTTACCACTGAAGCTTTCTTT	CASSFLRQGRVTTEAFF
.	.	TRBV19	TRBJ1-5	TGTGCCAGTAGTGGCCGTTTGGCAGGGGAGGATCAGCCCCAGCATTTT	CASSGRLAGEDQPQHF
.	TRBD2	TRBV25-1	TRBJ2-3	TGTGCCAGCAGTGAGTCTGGCGGGAGTGGCCGGTATTTT	CASSESGGSGRYF
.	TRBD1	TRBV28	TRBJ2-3	TGTGCCAGCAGTTCGGGACAGGGGGCTGGAGATACGCAGTATTTT	CASSSGQGAGDTQYF
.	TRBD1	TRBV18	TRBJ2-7	TGTGCCAGCTCGACGGGACAGGTCTCCTACGAGCAGTACTTC	CASSTGQVSYEQYF
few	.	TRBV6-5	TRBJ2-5	TGTGCCAGCAGAGCCGGGACATACCCCGGAGGGTACTTC	CASRAGTYPGGYF
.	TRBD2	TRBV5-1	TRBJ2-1	TGCGCCAGCAGCCGACCCCAGACAGCCCCAGCAAGCGGGGTAGATAGCTACAATGAGCAGTTCTTC	CASSRPQTAPASGVDSYNEQFF
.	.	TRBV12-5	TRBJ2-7	TGTGCTAGTGGGATCCTCGGCGAGCAGTACTTC	CASGILGEQYF
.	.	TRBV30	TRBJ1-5	TGTGCCTGGAGTATACAGGAGAATCAGCCCCAGCATTTT	CAWSIQENQPQHF
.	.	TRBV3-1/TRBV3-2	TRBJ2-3	TGTGCCAGCAGCCAGAGAGATACGCAGTATTTT	CASSQRDTQYF
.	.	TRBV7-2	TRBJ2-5	TGTGCCAGCAGAGCTGGGGGGGCAGGCGAGACCCAGTACTTC	CASRAGGAGETQYF
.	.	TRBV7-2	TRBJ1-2	TGTGCCAGCAGCTTAGGAGGTCAGGTTAACTATGGCTACACCTTC	CASSLGGQVNYGYTF
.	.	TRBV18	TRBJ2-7	TGTGCCAGCTCACCACGAGGGGGAGGCTACGAGCAGTACTTC	CASSPRGGGYEQYF
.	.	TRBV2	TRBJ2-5	TGTGCCAGCAGCGCCGTAGCAGATTCTCAAGAGACCCAGTACTTC	CASSAVADSQETQYF
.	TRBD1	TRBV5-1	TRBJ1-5	TGCGCCAGCAGCTTGGGGACAGGGAGCAGCAATCAGCCCCAGCATTTT	CASSLGTGSSNQPQHF
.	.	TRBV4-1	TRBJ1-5	TGCGCCAGCAGCCAAGATTGGGCGGAGCCCCAGCATTTT	CASSQDWAEPQHF
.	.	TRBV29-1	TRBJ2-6	TGCAGCGTTGACGATGGGGCCAACGTCCTGACTTTC	CSVDDGANVLTF
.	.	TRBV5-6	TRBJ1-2	TGTGCCAGCAGCTTGGTGGCAACTAACTATGGCTACACCTTC	CASSLVATNYGYTF
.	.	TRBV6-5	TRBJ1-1	TGTGCCAGCAGGAACCAGTGGGGGGAAGCTTTCTTT	CASRNQWGEAFF
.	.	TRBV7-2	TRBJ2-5	TGTGCCAGCAGCTTAGCCTCATCCGCATCCCAGTACTTC	CASSLASSASQYF
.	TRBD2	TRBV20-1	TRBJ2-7	TGCAGTGCTAGTCCTAGGGGACTAGCGGGGGCCGGGACCTACGAGCAGTACTTC	CSASPRGLAGAGTYEQYF
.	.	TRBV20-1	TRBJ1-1	TGCAGTGCTAGGGGTGGCAGGGGCGCTTTCTTT	CSARGGRGAFF
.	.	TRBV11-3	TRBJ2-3	TGTGCCAGCAGCACCCACAGCGGAGGAAATACGCAGTATTTT	CASSTHSGGNTQYF
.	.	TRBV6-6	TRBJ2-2	TGTGCCAGCAGTTATTCAGGCACCGGGGAGCTGTTTTTT	CASSYSGTGELFF
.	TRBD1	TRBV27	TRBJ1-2	TGTGCCAGCAGTCCAGGGGGCTCCTATGGCTACACCTTC	CASSPGGSYGYTF
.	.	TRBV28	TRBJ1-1	TGTGCCAGCAGTCCCCCGGGGCAGATGAACACTGAAGCTTTCTTT	CASSPPGQMNTEAFF
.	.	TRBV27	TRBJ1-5	TGTGCCAGCAGTTCCCTAACCGGGGCTGATCAGCCCCAGCATTTT	CASSSLTGADQPQHF
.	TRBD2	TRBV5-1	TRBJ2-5	TGCGCCAGCAGCGTGACTAGCGGGGGGCCACAAGAGACCCAGTACTTC	CASSVTSGGPQETQYF
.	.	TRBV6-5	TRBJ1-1	TGTGCCAGCAGTTCAGCTAACACTGAAGCTTTCTTT	CASSSANTEAFF
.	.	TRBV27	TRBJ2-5	TGTGCCAGCAGTTTATTTTATAGAGAGACCCAGTACTTC	CASSLFYRETQYF
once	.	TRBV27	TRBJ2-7	TGTGCCAGCAGTTTCCAGGGGTGGAACGAGCAGTACTTC	CASSFQGWNEQYF
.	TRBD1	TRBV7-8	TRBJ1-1	TGTGCCAGCAGCTTAGAAACCGGGACAGACACTGAAGCTTTCTTT	CASSLETGTDTEAFF
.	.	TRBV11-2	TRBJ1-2	TGTGCCAGCAGCTTAGATTCAAAGAGCTATGGCTACACCTTC	CASSLDSKSYGYTF